This T cell receptor (beta chain) was captured by sequencing in a study of T cells after somatic rescue of genetic block. Some clones are missing from TCRdb's copy, which holds only in-frame ones; the method was immunoSEQ multiplex PCR. The data contain tens of thousands of clones, roughly 94% of them seen just once; the ten biggest clones take up 3%. The CDR3 consists of 14 residues. V shed 5 bases and J shed 0 bases, with 10 bases lying between them. CDR1 SGHVS and CDR2 FNYEAQ come from the germline V gene. The receptor comes from a man in his forties. The chain is built from TRBV7-6 and TRBJ1-1; D unclear. The sample comprised peripheral blood mononuclear cells (PBMCs). The CDR3 coding sequence is TGTGCCAGCAGCCCCTCCGGGCTGAACACTGAAGCTTTCTTT. Translating gives CASSPSGLNTEAFF.